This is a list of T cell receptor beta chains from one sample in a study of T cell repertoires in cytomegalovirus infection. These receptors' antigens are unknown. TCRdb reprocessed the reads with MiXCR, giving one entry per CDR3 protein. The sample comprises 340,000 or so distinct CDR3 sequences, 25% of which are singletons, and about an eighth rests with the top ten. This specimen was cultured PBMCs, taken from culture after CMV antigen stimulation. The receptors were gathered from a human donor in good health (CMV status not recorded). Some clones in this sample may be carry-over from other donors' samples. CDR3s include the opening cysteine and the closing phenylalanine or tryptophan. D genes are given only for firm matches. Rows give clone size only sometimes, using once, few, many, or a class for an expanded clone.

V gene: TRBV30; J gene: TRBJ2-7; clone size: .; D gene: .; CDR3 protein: CAWGPFGVMVYEQYF; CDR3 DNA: TGTGCCTGGGGACCTTTCGGGGTCATGGTCTACGAGCAGTACTTC
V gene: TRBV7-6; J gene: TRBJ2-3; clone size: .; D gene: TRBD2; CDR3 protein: CASSLRGLAGERISTDTQYF; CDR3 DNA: TGTGCCAGCAGCTTAAGGGGACTAGCGGGAGAGAGGATTAGCACAGATACGCAGTATTTT
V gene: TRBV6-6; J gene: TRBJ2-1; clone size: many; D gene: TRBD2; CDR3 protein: CASSYWSGNSYNEQFF; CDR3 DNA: TGTGCCAGCAGTTACTGGAGCGGGAACTCCTACAATGAGCAGTTCTTC
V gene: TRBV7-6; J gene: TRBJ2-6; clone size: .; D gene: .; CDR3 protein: CASSLLRGSSGANVLTF; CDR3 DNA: TGTGCCAGCAGCTTGCTCAGGGGATCCTCTGGGGCCAACGTCCTGACTTTC
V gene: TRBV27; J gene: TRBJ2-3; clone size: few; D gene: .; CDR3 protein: CASSSTFLGSDTQYF; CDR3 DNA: TGTGCCAGCAGTTCGACCTTCCTCGGGTCAGATACGCAGTATTTT
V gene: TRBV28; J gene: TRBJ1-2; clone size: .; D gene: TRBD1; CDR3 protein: CASSPAGQAGGGYTF; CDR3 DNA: TGTGCCAGCAGTCCCGCCGGACAGGCGGGGGGTGGCTACACCTTC
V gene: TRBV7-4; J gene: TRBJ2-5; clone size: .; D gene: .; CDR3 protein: CASSPLRETQYF; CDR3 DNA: TGTGCCAGCAGCCCCCTCCGAGAGACCCAGTACTTC
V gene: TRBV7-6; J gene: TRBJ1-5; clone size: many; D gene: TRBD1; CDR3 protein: CASSLGTGGDQPQHF; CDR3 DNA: TGTGCCAGCAGCTTAGGGACAGGCGGGGATCAGCCCCAGCATTTT
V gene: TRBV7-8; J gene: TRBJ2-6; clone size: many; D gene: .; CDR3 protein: CASSLPLGGAGANVLTF; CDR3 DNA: TGTGCCAGCAGCCTTCCCCTCGGGGGAGCTGGGGCCAACGTCCTGACTTTC
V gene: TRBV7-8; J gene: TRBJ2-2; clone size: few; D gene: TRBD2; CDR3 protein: CASSSGLAGGGELFF; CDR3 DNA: TGTGCCAGCAGCTCGGGACTAGCGGGAGGCGGGGAGCTGTTTTTT
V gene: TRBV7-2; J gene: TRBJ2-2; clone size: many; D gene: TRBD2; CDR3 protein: CASSLRLAGAGELFF; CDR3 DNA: TGTGCCAGCAGCTTACGGCTAGCGGGAGCCGGGGAGCTGTTTTTT
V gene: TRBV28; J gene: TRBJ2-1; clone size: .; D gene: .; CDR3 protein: CASSSASYNEQFF; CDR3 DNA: TGTGCCAGCAGTTCCGCTTCCTACAATGAGCAGTTCTTC
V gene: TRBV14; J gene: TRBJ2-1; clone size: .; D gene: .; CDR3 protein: CASSQERTLYNEQFF; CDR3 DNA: TGTGCCAGCAGCCAAGAGAGGACGCTATACAATGAGCAGTTCTTC
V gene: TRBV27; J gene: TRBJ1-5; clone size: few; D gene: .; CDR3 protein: CASSLFVGNQPQHF; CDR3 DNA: TGTGCCAGCAGTTTATTTGTCGGGAATCAGCCCCAGCATTTT
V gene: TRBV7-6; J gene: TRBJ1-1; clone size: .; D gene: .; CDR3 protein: CASSPQGRVTEAFF; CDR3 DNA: TGTGCCAGCAGCCCGCAGGGTCGGGTGACTGAAGCTTTCTTT
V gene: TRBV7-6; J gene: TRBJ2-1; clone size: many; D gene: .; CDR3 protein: CASSLRPQGHEQFF; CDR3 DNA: TGTGCCAGCAGCTTAAGGCCCCAAGGGCATGAGCAGTTCTTC
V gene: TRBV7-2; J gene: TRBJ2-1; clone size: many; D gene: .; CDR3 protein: CASSPVGGPLAVEQFF; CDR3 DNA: TGTGCCAGCAGCCCAGTGGGGGGGCCATTGGCGGTAGAGCAGTTCTTC